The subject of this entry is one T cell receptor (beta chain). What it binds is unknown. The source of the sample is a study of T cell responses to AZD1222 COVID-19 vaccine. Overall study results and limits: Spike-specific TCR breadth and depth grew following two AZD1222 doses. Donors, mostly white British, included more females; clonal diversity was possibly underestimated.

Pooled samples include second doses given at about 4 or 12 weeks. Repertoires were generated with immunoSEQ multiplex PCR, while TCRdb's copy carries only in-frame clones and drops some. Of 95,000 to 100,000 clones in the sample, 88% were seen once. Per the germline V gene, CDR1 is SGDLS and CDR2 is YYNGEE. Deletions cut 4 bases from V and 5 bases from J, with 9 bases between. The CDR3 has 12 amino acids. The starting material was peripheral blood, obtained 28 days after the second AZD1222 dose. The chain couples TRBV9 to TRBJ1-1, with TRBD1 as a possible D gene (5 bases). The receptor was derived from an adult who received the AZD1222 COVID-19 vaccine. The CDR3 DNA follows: TGTGCCAGCAGCCCGGGGGATACTGAAGCTTTCTTT. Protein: CASSPGDTEAFF. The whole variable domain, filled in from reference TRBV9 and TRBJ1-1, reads DSGVTQTPKHLITATGQRVTLRCSPRSGDLSVYWYQQSLDQGLQFLIQYYNGEERAKGNILERFSAQQFPDLHSELNLSSLELGDSALYFCASSPGDTEAFFGQGTRLTVV.